This TCR beta chain was identified during a study of blood T cell repertoires in COVID-19. Sequenced by immunoSEQ multiplex PCR; TCRdb stores in-frame clones only, minus some. The sample yields 95,000 to 150,000 clones, roughly 92% seen once. The CDR3 is 14 residues long. V lost 3 bases to trimming and J lost 0 bases, with 5 bases between them. Germline V gene data show CDR1 as KGHSH and CDR2 as LQKENI. This sequence joins TRBV18 and TRBJ2-2; D is uncertain. The source of this sequence is a man in his fifties or sixties with COVID-19, enrolled during active disease. Sequenced: peripheral blood. For the CDR3, the DNA is TGTGCCAGCTCACCGGGCACGAACACCGGGGAGCTGTTTTTT. Translation gives CASSPGTNTGELFF.